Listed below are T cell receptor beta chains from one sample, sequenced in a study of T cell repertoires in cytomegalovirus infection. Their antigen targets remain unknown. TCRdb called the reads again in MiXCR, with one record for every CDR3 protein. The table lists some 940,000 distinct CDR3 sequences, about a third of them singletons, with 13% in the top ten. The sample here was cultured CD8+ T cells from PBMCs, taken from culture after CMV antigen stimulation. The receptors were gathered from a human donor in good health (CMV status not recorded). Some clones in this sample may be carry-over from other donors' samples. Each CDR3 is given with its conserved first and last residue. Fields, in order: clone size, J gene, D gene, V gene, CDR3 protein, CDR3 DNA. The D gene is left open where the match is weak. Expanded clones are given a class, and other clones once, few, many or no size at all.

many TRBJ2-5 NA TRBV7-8 CASSLEVQGTQYF TGTGCCAGCAGCTTAGAGGTCCAGGGGACCCAGTACTTC
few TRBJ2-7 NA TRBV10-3 CAISDRKTYEQYF TGTGCCATCAGTGACCGCAAGACCTACGAGCAGTACTTC
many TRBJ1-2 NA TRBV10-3 CATGLGGSRRDYGYTF TGTGCCACCGGGCTGGGGGGTTCGCGACGGGACTATGGCTACACCTTC
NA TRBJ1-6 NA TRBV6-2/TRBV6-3 CASSYGVNSYNSPLHF TGTGCCAGCAGTTACGGAGTAAACTCCTATAATTCACCCCTCCACTTT
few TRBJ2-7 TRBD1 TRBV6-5 CASSSGQYLSYEQYF TGTGCCAGCAGTTCGGGACAGTACCTATCCTACGAGCAGTACTTC
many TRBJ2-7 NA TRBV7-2 CASSAADTSYEQYF TGTGCCAGCAGCGCAGCGGACACCTCCTACGAGCAGTACTTC
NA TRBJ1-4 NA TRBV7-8 CASSPLVIINEKLFF TGTGCCAGCAGTCCATTAGTAATAATTAATGAAAAACTGTTTTTT
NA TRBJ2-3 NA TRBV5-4 CASSTPGFVLDTQYF TGTGCCAGCAGTACCCCAGGGTTTGTTCTAGATACGCAGTATTTT
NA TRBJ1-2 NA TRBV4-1 CASRLGAGYTF TGCGCCAGTAGGCTCGGGGCTGGCTACACCTTC
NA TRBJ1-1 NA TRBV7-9 CASSLGGIRAFF TGTGCCAGCAGCTTAGGAGGAATTAGGGCTTTCTTT
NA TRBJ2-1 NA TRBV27 CANSFPYNEQFF TGTGCCAACAGTTTCCCGTACAATGAGCAGTTCTTC
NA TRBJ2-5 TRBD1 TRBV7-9 CASSLTTGGRQETQYF TGTGCCAGCAGCTTAACCACAGGGGGCCGTCAAGAGACCCAGTACTTC
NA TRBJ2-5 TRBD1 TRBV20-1 CSARDPDRGRQETQYF TGCAGTGCTAGGGACCCGGACAGGGGGCGCCAAGAGACCCAGTACTTC
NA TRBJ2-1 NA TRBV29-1 CSVEVGGHEQFF TGCAGCGTTGAAGTCGGCGGCCATGAGCAGTTCTTC
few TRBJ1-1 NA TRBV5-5 CASSVTDRRMNTEAFF TGTGCCAGCAGCGTGACTGACCGAAGGATGAACACTGAAGCTTTCTTT
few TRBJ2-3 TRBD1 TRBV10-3 CAISEIEGATDTQYF TGTGCCATCAGTGAAATAGAGGGGGCGACAGATACGCAGTATTTT
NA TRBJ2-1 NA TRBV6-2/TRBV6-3 CASSYPTGTLGLHEQFF TGTGCCAGCAGTTACCCCACGGGGACCCTCGGCCTACATGAGCAGTTCTTC
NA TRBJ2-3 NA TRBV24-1 CATSRWDTQYF TGTGCCACCAGTCGGTGGGATACGCAGTATTTT
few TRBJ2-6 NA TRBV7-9 CASSADRNSGANVLTF TGTGCCAGCAGCGCCGACAGAAACTCTGGGGCCAACGTCCTGACTTTC
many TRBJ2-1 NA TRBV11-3 CASSLRGAGSYNEQFF TGTGCCAGCAGCTTAAGGGGCGCAGGGTCCTACAATGAGCAGTTCTTC
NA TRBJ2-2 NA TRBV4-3 CASSQDMRVANTGELFF TGCGCCAGCAGCCAAGATATGAGGGTCGCGAACACCGGGGAGCTGTTTTTT
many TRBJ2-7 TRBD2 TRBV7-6 CASSSYLGGGTYEQYF TGTGCCAGCAGCTCCTATCTCGGCGGGGGTACCTACGAGCAGTACTTC
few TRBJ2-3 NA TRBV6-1 CASSPMLSQGFTDTQYF TGTGCCAGCAGCCCTATGTTGAGTCAGGGTTTCACAGATACGCAGTATTTT
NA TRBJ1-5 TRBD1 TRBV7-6 CASSSTDRGGGNQPQHF TGTGCCAGCAGCAGCACCGACAGGGGCGGTGGCAATCAGCCCCAGCATTTT
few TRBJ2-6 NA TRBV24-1 CATSEEGVNLGANVLTF TGTGCCACCAGTGAAGAGGGGGTCAATCTAGGGGCCAACGTCCTGACTTTC
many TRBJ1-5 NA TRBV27 CASSQGQINQPQHF TGTGCCAGCAGCCAAGGACAGATCAATCAGCCCCAGCATTTT
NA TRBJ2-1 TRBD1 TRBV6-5 CASSYWTGGGNEQFF TGTGCCAGCAGTTATTGGACAGGGGGTGGCAATGAGCAGTTCTTC
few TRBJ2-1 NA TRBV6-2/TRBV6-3 CASSSLDLSKVPNNEQFF TGTGCCAGCAGTTCCCTGGACCTGTCGAAAGTCCCGAACAATGAGCAGTTCTTC
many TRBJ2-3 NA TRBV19 CASTTGTYVTDTQYF TGTGCCAGTACCACCGGGACTTATGTCACAGATACGCAGTATTTT
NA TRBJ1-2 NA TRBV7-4 CASSSEGDYGYTF TGTGCCAGCAGCTCAGAGGGTGACTATGGCTACACCTTC
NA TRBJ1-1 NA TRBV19 CASRQPGLVDTEAFF TGTGCCAGTAGGCAGCCTGGACTGGTGGACACTGAAGCTTTCTTT
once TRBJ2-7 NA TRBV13 CASSLTGRVYEQYF TGTGCCAGCAGCTTAACGGGCAGGGTCTACGAGCAGTACTTC
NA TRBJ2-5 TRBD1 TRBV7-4 CASSPGLGRGPIVETQYF TGTGCCAGCAGCCCCGGGCTGGGCAGGGGGCCGATAGTGGAGACCCAGTACTTC